This T cell receptor (beta chain) originates from a study of long-term antiretroviral therapy in people with HIV. The germline gives CDR1 LNHDA, CDR2 SQIVND (reference sequence). The CDR3 loop spans 13 amino acids. Trimming took 5 bases from V and 8 from J, leaving 13 bases between them. An immunoSEQ assay, version v3.0, was performed at survey level. Sequencing used immunoSEQ multiplex PCR; TCRdb keeps in-frame clones, though not all of them. The table records roughly 12,000 clones, about four fifths of them present only once. The chain uses TRBV19 and TRBJ1-3, with a tentative D call TRBD1 (5 bases). This sequence was found in a man in his forties with HIV. The sample was unsorted PBMCs, taken 1.2 years after starting antiretroviral therapy. This chain's CDR3 is CASSPGHGDTIYF. CDR3 DNA: TGTGCCAGTAGTCCAGGACATGGGGACACCATATATTTT.